A single sample is the source of the 2 T cell receptor beta chains below, sequenced in a study of T-cell reconstitution after alpha-beta-depleted transplantation in children. Researchers prepared the TCRbeta library using unique molecular identifiers, the study reports. Each CDR3 protein gets one entry after TCRdb re-called the PCR reads with MiXCR. This sample has about 490,000 distinct CDR3 sequences, with roughly 10% found just once. The sequencing used PBMCs, collected before TCRalphabeta/CD19-depleted stem cell transplant. The origin of the receptors is a child under 10 years old with inherited bone marrow failure, due to receive a stem cell transplant.

The chain uses TRBV15 and TRBJ1-1; D remains unclear. Germline V gene lookup returns CDR1 LNHNV and CDR2 YYDKDF (reference sequence). This CDR3 comprises 14 residues. V lost 1 base and J 1 base, leaving 7 bases between the germline ends. CDR3 sequence (DNA): TGTGCCACCAGCAGAGTAGGGCAGAACACTGAAGCTTTCTTT. Translation: CATSRVGQNTEAFF.

This clonotype was observed a handful of times. The chain combines TRBV25-1 with TRBJ2-7, with 9 bases fitting TRBD1. The CDR3 contains 14 residues. V shed 8 bases and J 3 bases; nucleotides not matched to a gene: 8. Germline V gene lookup returns CDR1 MGHDK and CDR2 SYGVNS. The CDR3 DNA follows: TGTGCCAGCGGAGACCGGGACAGGGTCTACGAGCAGTACTTC. Encoded protein: CASGDRDRVYEQYF.